This T cell receptor beta chain was captured in a study of cytomegalovirus exposure and HLA in healthy donors. This CDR3 contains 16 residues. The germline V gene encodes CDR1 SGHTA and CDR2 FQGNSA. V lost 5 bases, J lost 5 bases, and 18 bases lay in between. Vbeta (60) and Jbeta (13) primers were used in the PCR. TCRdb's table, derived via immunoSEQ multiplex PCR, lists solely in-frame clones and lacks some. The data show 200,000 or so clones, approximately 80% seen once. Study-wide results and caveats: Many donors shared some public TCRs, even though most TCR sequences were rare.

This clone was seen a handful of times. What it binds is not known. Sequenced material: PBMCs. This sequence was found in a woman in her 50s in good health and CMV-seropositive. The rearrangement joins TRBV7-2 to TRBJ2-2, with a tentative D call TRBD2 (6 bases). Here the CDR3 reads CASSVSARGGTGELFF. CDR3 coding DNA: TGTGCCAGCAGCGTCTCAGCCCGCGGAGGGACCGGGGAGCTGTTTTTT.